The clone carrying this T cell receptor beta chain was seen only once. Its cognate antigen is unknown. This CDR3 is 12 amino acids long. CDR1 is MNHNS, CDR2 SASEGT, per germline. These data come from a study of cytomegalovirus exposure and HLA in healthy donors. Study-level results: There were fewer than 200 TCR beta chains listed as cytomegalovirus-associated.

The primer mix had 60 Vbeta and 13 Jbeta primers. The data were produced by immunoSEQ multiplex PCR, yet TCRdb's version contains in-frame clones alone and is incomplete. The sample holds around 150,000 clones, over 75% seen once. The TCR originated in a man aged 25 to 40 in good health and CMV-seropositive. This chain uses TRBV6-1 with TRBJ2-5, with a tentative D call TRBD1 (5 bases). The DNA end is a closer match to TRBJ2-7, so the J assignment may be wrong. The specimen was PBMCs. CDR3 in amino acids: CASSRVSYEQYF. CDR3 nucleotide sequence: TGTGCCAGCAGCAGGGTTTCCTACGAGCAGTACTTC.